The 4 T cell receptor beta chains reported below all come from one sample, sequenced in a study of cytomegalovirus exposure and HLA in healthy donors. Amplification used 60 Vbeta primers and 13 Jbeta primers. The protocol was immunoSEQ multiplex PCR, while the TCRdb copy is restricted to in-frame clones and leaves out a portion. This sample has more than 150,000 clones, with over 70% found just once. Sequences were obtained from PBMCs. The receptors shown here come from a middle-aged woman in good health and CMV-seropositive.

The chain recombines TRBV20-1 with TRBJ1-2; D is ambiguous. The CDR3 is 10 amino acids. With 3 bases removed from V and 12 bases from J, the gap between germline ends came to 11 bases. CDR1 is DFQATT and CDR2 is SNEGSKA in the germline V gene (reference sequence). DNA for the CDR3: TGCAGTGCTAGTGAGGTCTCCCACACCTTC. Amino acids: CSASEVSHTF.

This rearrangement joins TRBV19 to TRBJ2-2; TRBD2 matches 9 bases. With V trimmed by 10 bases and J by 5 bases, 14 bases remained unmatched. Per germline, CDR1 LNHDA and CDR2 SQIVND (reference sequence). This CDR3 has 16 residues. This chain's CDR3 is CATWGAGGDFTGELFF. Written as DNA, the CDR3 is TGTGCCACTTGGGGAGCGGGGGGCGACTTTACCGGGGAGCTGTTTTTT.

CDR3 sequence: CASRAGQGASDQYF. In nucleotides, the CDR3 is TGTGCCAGCAGGGCGGGACAGGGGGCGTCGGACCAGTACTTC. The rearrangement links TRBV5-5 to TRBJ2-5; the match to TRBD1 covers 12 bases. With 5 bases clipped from V and 10 bases from J, the junction kept 9 bases outside the gene matches. Germline V CDR1 and CDR2: SGHKS, YYEKEE (reference sequence). The CDR3 loop spans 14 amino acids.

This rearrangement joins TRBV29-1 to TRBJ2-2; maybe TRBD1 (6 bases). Looked up from germline, CDR1 is SQVTM and CDR2 is ANQGSEA. The CDR3 is 13 amino acids. V was cut by 6 bases and J by 4 bases, with 12 bases left in between. CDR3 protein: CSVHAGATGELFF. CDR3 nucleotide sequence: TGCAGCGTCCATGCAGGGGCCACCGGGGAGCTGTTTTTT.